This is a list of T cell receptor beta chains from one sample in a study of blood T cell repertoires in COVID-19. Measured with immunoSEQ multiplex PCR; TCRdb has only the in-frame clones, and not every one. The sample includes some 330,000 clones, approximately 90% of them seen just once. Sequenced input: PBMCs or T cells enriched from blood (not recorded which). The receptor source for this set is a man aged 25 to 40 who had recovered from COVID-19. Both conserved end residues are part of each CDR3. Each record gives: J gene, clone size, D gene, V gene, CDR3 DNA, CDR3 protein. The D gene is left open where the match is weak. Where a row states a size, it is once, few, many or the class of an expanded clone; other rows omit it.

>TRBJ1-3|once|.|TRBV5-5
TGTGCCAGCAGCTTGGGACATGGCTCTGGAAACACCATATATTTT
CASSLGHGSGNTIYF
>TRBJ2-7|.|TRBD2|TRBV5-1
TGCGCCAGCAGCTTCCGACTAGCGGGGGATTTGAAGCAGTACTTC
CASSFRLAGDLKQYF
>TRBJ2-1|.|.|TRBV3-1/TRBV3-2
TGTGCCAGCAGCCAACTAGGGGTTACAAGTGAGCAGTTCTTC
CASSQLGVTSEQFF
>TRBJ2-1|.|TRBD1|TRBV7-6
TGTGCCAGCAGCTTAGCTGCGGGACAGGGGTTGGGTGAGCAGTTCTTC
CASSLAAGQGLGEQFF
>TRBJ1-1|.|.|TRBV2
TGTGCCAGCAGTGGACAGGTGAACACTGAAGCTTTCTTT
CASSGQVNTEAFF
>TRBJ1-5|.|.|TRBV30
TGTGCCTGGAGGGAAGGGGGAGGCAATCAGCCCCAGCATTTT
CAWREGGGNQPQHF
>TRBJ1-2|.|TRBD1|TRBV30
TGTGCCTCGTGGACGGGGACAGGGGACACGAGCTATGGCTACACCTTC
CASWTGTGDTSYGYTF
>TRBJ2-3|once|TRBD2|TRBV3-1/TRBV3-2
TGTGCCAGCAGGGGGGGACTAGTGACAGATACGCAGTATTTT
CASRGGLVTDTQYF
>TRBJ2-4|.|.|TRBV2
TGTGCCAGCTCAAAAGGGGCAGACACAGCCAAAAACATTCAGTACTTC
CASSKGADTAKNIQYF
>TRBJ2-2|few|TRBD1|TRBV24-1
TGTGCCACCAGTGATTCTACAGGGGCGCAGGGGCTGTTTTTT
CATSDSTGAQGLFF
>TRBJ1-2|.|.|TRBV27
TGTGCCAGCAGTTTAGGGGGGGGGCTGGGAGGCTACACCTTC
CASSLGGGLGGYTF
>TRBJ2-1|.|TRBD1|TRBV6-5
TGTGCCAGCAGGAGCCACAGGGGATCTTACAATGAGCAGTTCTTC
CASRSHRGSYNEQFF
>TRBJ1-2|.|.|TRBV6-6
TGTGCCAGCAGCTATATTGCGGGGGGATCCTATGGCTACACCTTC
CASSYIAGGSYGYTF
>TRBJ2-7|once|TRBD1|TRBV4-1
TGCGCCAGCAGCCCCCCCGGGACAGGGACCTACGAGCAGTACTTC
CASSPPGTGTYEQYF
>TRBJ2-7|.|TRBD1|TRBV7-9
TGTGCCAGCAGCCGACAGGGGACAGAGGAGCAGTACTTC
CASSRQGTEEQYF
>TRBJ1-5|once|.|TRBV2
TGTGCCAGCAGCATGGGACAAAACAATCAGCCCCAGCATTTT
CASSMGQNNQPQHF
>TRBJ1-1|.|TRBD1|TRBV15
TGTGCCACCAGCAGGGGGACAGTCATGAACACTGAAGCTTTCTTT
CATSRGTVMNTEAFF
>TRBJ1-1|.|.|TRBV12-3/TRBV12-4
TGTGCCAGCAGTACTTCCAGGGTCACTGAAGCTTTCTTT
CASSTSRVTEAFF
>TRBJ2-5|.|.|TRBV6-6
TGTGCCAGCAGTTACGTGAACAGGATGGGTGAGACCCAGTACTTC
CASSYVNRMGETQYF
>TRBJ2-7|.|TRBD1|TRBV5-1
TGCGCCAGCAGCACGGGGGACAGGAGCTCCTACGAGCAGTACTTC
CASSTGDRSSYEQYF
>TRBJ2-1|.|TRBD2|TRBV5-1
TGCGCCAGCAGCCCGGCGGGGGGAATCTCCTACAATGAGCAGTTCTTC
CASSPAGGISYNEQFF
>TRBJ2-7|.|.|TRBV7-2
TGTGCCAGCAGCTTAGCGCCGGGTCGGGGGGAGCAGTACTTC
CASSLAPGRGEQYF
>TRBJ2-5|.|TRBD1|TRBV24-1
TGTGCCACCAGCCGAGGGGGCACCGGGACCCAGTACTTC
CATSRGGTGTQYF
>TRBJ1-4|.|TRBD1|TRBV5-6
TGTGCCAGCAGCTACGGACAGGGGGCGCAGAAACTGTTTTTT
CASSYGQGAQKLFF
>TRBJ2-3|.|.|TRBV2
TGTGCCAGCAAAATTTGGAGGGGGCGGACAGATACGCAGTATTTT
CASKIWRGRTDTQYF
>TRBJ2-5|.|.|TRBV7-9
TGTGCCAGCAGCTTACCGAACCGGGAGACCCAGTACTTC
CASSLPNRETQYF
>TRBJ2-1|.|TRBD2|TRBV5-1
TGCGCCAGCAGCTTGTCTCCTAGCGGAGCGAGTAATGAGCAGTTCTTC
CASSLSPSGASNEQFF
>TRBJ1-1|once|.|TRBV25-1
TGTGCCAGCAGTGAATTCCGGCAGGGGAACACTGAAGCTTTCTTT
CASSEFRQGNTEAFF
>TRBJ1-2|.|.|TRBV6-5
TGTGCCAGCAGTTATGCAGGGGACGTTGATGGCTACACCTTC
CASSYAGDVDGYTF
>TRBJ1-5|.|.|TRBV30
TGTGCCTGGAGTGTTGAGGGACACCCGGGGGGTCAGCCCCAGCATTTT
CAWSVEGHPGGQPQHF
>TRBJ1-3|.|.|TRBV9
TGTGCCAGCCACGTATGGACTAACCCCTCTGGAAACACCATATATTTT
CASHVWTNPSGNTIYF
>TRBJ2-5|.|TRBD2|TRBV14
TGTGCCAGCAGCCCCAAACTAGCGGGAAAAGAGACCCAGTACTTC
CASSPKLAGKETQYF
>TRBJ1-3|few|.|TRBV2
TGTGCCAGCAGTGATGGGCCAGGGGCTGGAAACACCATATATTTT
CASSDGPGAGNTIYF
>TRBJ2-2|.|.|TRBV3-1/TRBV3-2
TGTGCCAGCAGCCCTATTGGCGGGGCCGGGGTCGGGGAGCTGTTTTTT
CASSPIGGAGVGELFF
>TRBJ2-1|.|.|TRBV11-3
TGTGCCAGCAGCCCAAGACTAGGGAGCAATGAGCAGTTCTTC
CASSPRLGSNEQFF
>TRBJ1-6|.|.|TRBV19
TGTGCCAGTAGTATAGTATCACAGGGAAATTCACCCCTCCACTTT
CASSIVSQGNSPLHF
>TRBJ1-1|.|TRBD1|TRBV7-9
TGTGCCAGCAGCTTAGCCGTTGGGACAGGGGATTCTGCTTTCTTT
CASSLAVGTGDSAFF
>TRBJ1-3|.|.|TRBV4-1
TGCGCCAGCAGCCTCTTACAGGGCTCTGGAAACACCATATATTTT
CASSLLQGSGNTIYF
>TRBJ1-4|.|.|TRBV5-6
TGTGCCAGCAGCTTGGGCCGCGGCCCAGTAGGTGAAAAACTGTTTTTT
CASSLGRGPVGEKLFF
>TRBJ1-4|.|.|TRBV4-1
TGCGCCAGCAGCCAAGACGGTGGGCGGGAACTGTTTTTT
CASSQDGGRELFF
>TRBJ1-2|.|TRBD1|TRBV5-1
TGCGCCAGCAGCCCGGAGGGGCAGGGGGCGATCTATGGCTACACCTTC
CASSPEGQGAIYGYTF
>TRBJ1-1|.|TRBD1|TRBV19
TGTGCCAGTAGGGGACAGGGACTCACTGAAGCTTTCTTT
CASRGQGLTEAFF